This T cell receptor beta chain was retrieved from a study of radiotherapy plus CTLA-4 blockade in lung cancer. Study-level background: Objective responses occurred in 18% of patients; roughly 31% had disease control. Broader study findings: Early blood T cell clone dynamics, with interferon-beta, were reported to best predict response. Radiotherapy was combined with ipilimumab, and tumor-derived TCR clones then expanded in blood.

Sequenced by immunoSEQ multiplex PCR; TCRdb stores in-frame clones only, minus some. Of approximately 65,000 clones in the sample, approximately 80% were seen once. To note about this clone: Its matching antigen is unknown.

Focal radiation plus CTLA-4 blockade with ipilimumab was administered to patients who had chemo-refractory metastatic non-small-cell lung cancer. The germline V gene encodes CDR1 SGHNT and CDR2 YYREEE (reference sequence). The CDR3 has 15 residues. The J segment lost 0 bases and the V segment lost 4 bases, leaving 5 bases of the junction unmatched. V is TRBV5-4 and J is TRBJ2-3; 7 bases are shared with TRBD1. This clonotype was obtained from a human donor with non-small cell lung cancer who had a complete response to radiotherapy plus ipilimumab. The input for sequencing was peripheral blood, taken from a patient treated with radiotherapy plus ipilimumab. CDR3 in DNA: TGTGCCAGCAGCCGGGACAGCATTAGCACAGATACGCAGTATTTT. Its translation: CASSRDSISTDTQYF.